Detailed here is one T cell receptor beta chain. Antigen unknown. The sample is drawn from a study of PD-1 blockade in classical Hodgkin lymphoma. Time point here: cycle 4 day 1 (C4D1), after less than 7 weeks of nivolumab. After autologous stem cell transplantation all patients relapsed, and prior brentuximab vedotin exposure differed between cohorts. Points from the study as a whole: The study found that TCR diversity rose significantly by C4D1 in CD4+ but not CD8+ cells.

The CDR3 runs 13 residues. V lost 6 bases to trimming and J lost 5 bases; unmatched junction nucleotides: 6. Germline lookup yields CDR1 MNHEY and CDR2 SMNVEV (reference sequence). Generated by immunoSEQ multiplex PCR, the TCRdb table keeps only in-frame clones and is missing some. The data show some 110,000 clones, roughly nine tenths seen once. The source is a human donor with classical Hodgkin lymphoma. Here the sequenced sample was peripheral blood mononuclear cells (PBMCs), taken before the fourth cycle of nivolumab. The V and J genes are TRBV27 and TRBJ1-2; 7 positions match TRBD1. CDR3 loop: CASRSGTAYGYTF. The CDR3 nucleotides read TGTGCCAGCAGGTCCGGGACAGCGTATGGCTACACCTTC.